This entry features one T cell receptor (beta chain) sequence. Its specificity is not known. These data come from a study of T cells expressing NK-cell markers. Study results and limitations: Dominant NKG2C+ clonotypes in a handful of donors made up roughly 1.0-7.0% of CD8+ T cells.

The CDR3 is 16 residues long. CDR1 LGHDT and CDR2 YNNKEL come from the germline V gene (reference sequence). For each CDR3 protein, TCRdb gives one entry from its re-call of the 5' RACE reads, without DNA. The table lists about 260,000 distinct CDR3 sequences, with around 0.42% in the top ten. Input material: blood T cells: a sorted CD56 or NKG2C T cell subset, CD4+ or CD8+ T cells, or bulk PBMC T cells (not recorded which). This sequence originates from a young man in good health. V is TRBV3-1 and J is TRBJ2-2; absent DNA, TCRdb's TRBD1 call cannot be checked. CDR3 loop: CASSRPGPRYTGELFF.